This T cell receptor beta chain was observed in a study of PD-1 blockade in classical Hodgkin lymphoma. Described time point: cycle 4 day 1 (C4D1), after five to seven weeks of nivolumab. Patients all relapsed after autologous stem cell transplantation, and there was variation in brentuximab vedotin exposure. Clones were sequenced by immunoSEQ multiplex PCR, and TCRdb holds only the in-frame ones, with some missing. The sample records roughly 49,000 clones, roughly 90% being singletons. Broader study findings: Exclusion was the outcome for patients who began nivolumab under 1 year after ASCT. Newly diagnosed and completely responding patients shared comparable baseline diversity. Compared with healthy donors, newly diagnosed patients reportedly showed lower baseline TCR diversity. Possible causes of repertoire differences, disease activity or prior therapy, remain undefined.

V lost 0 bases, J lost 2 bases, and 11 bases lay in between. This CDR3 spans 15 amino acids. Germline CDR1 SGHAT, CDR2 FQNNGV. With regard to this clone: No antigen is known for it.

V usage is TRBV11-2 and J usage is TRBJ2-7; D is unresolved. The source was peripheral blood mononuclear cells (PBMCs), collected before the fourth cycle of nivolumab. This receptor was taken from a human donor with classical Hodgkin lymphoma. The CDR3 here is CASSLEGADPYEQYF. The CDR3 nucleotides are TGTGCCAGCAGCTTAGAGGGCGCCGACCCCTACGAGCAGTACTTC.